This TCR beta chain is from a study of T cells in localized non-small cell lung cancer. Study-level findings and limits: Measurement of T cell clonality placed uninvolved adjacent lung highest, above the level in tumor. The study linked higher blood T cell density to longer overall survival. Appearing in adjacent lung were a median approximately 50 of the top 100 tumor clones.

With respect to this clone: Its antigen is not identified. Different DNA sequences within this sample yield the same CDR3.

Method: immunoSEQ multiplex PCR; TCRdb's copy keeps in-frame clones and lacks some. The top ten clones hold about a tenth of a sample with under 95,000 clones, around 82% of them seen once. Trimming left V 0 bases short and J 2 bases short, with 9 bases between. From germline, CDR1 is SGHNT and CDR2 YYREEE (reference sequence). The CDR3 runs 14 residues. V gene TRBV5-4 combines with J gene TRBJ2-7; D might be TRBD2 (6 bases). This sequence originates from a female donor over 55 with stage I lung adenocarcinoma. The sequencing here drew on peripheral blood, taken before any cancer treatment. The CDR3: CASSLAGGPYEQYF. Written as DNA, the CDR3 is TGTGCCAGCAGCTTGGCCGGGGGTCCCTACGAGCAGTACTTC.